The T cell receptor beta chain described here comes from a study of tumor-infiltrating lymphocytes in primary liver carcinoma. From around 500 ng of total RNA, TCR beta-specific cDNA was reverse-transcribed using a constant-region primer. Employing slightly modified ARM-PCR, three nested multiplex PCR rounds were run, and these gave rise to the TCR beta libraries. The opening two PCR rounds, nine to eleven cycles each, paired TRBV1-TRBV30 forward primers with a C-beta reverse primer. TCRdb analysed the multiplex PCR reads with MiXCR anew, one entry per CDR3 protein. The table has 180,000 or so distinct CDR3 sequences, about 55% seen once; the top ten hold around 68%. Germline DNA was extracted alongside blood RNA, which was obtained from unsorted whole blood. Germline CDR1 is MDHEN and CDR2 is SYDVKM. The CDR3 consists of 15 residues. V was pared by 5 bases and J by 1 base, with 15 bases between.

This rearrangement joins TRBV28 to TRBJ2-7; D gene unclear. The sequencing input was peripheral blood. The TCR comes from a man aged 40-55 years with primary liver carcinoma and hepatitis B virus infection. CDR3 in DNA: TGTGCCAGCAGTCCGCCTTTACGACGATCCTACGAGCAGTACTTC. The encoded protein is CASSPPLRRSYEQYF.